Listed here are 31 T cell receptor beta chains from one sample, sequenced in a study of OX40 agonist ivuxolimab in advanced cancers. Repertoires were generated with immunoSEQ multiplex PCR, while TCRdb's copy carries only in-frame clones and drops some. The table lists 19,000 or so clones, over 65% of them singletons. The sample in question was CD4+ or CD8+ T cells sorted from blood, obtained in a trial of the OX40 agonist ivuxolimab. The receptors here all came from an adult with an advanced solid tumor such as melanoma, head and neck, liver or kidney cancer.

CDR3 sequence: CASGGDSNQPQHF. CDR3 DNA: TGTGCCAGTGGGGGGGACAGCAATCAGCCCCAGCATTTT. The V gene is TRBV7-9, the J gene TRBJ1-5; D is perhaps TRBD1 (5 bases). CDR3 length: 13 amino acids. Trimming removed 9 bases at V and 1 base at J, with 10 bases between. Germline CDR1 and CDR2: SEHNR and FQNEAQ (reference sequence).

This clone is labeled as medium-sized. The chain couples TRBV7-9 to TRBJ2-1; 8 bases are shared with TRBD2. J lost 8 bases, V lost 4 bases, and 13 bases had no gene match. The CDR3 is 16 amino acids. Germline CDR1 SEHNR, CDR2 FQNEAQ (reference sequence). CDR3 sequence reads: CASSSTMEREFDEQFF. The DNA for the CDR3 is TGTGCCAGCAGCTCCACGATGGAGCGGGAGTTCGATGAGCAGTTCTTC.

This chain links TRBV14 with TRBJ2-3; TRBD2 might be the D (6 bases). V gave up 1 base and J gave up 0 bases, with 8 bases separating them. The CDR3 is made up of 15 amino acids. The germline gives CDR1 SGHDN, CDR2 FVKESK. DNA of the CDR3: TGTGCCAGCAGCCAAGGCGGGGCTAGCACAGATACGCAGTATTTT. Translation gives CASSQGGASTDTQYF.

The chain uses TRBV19 and TRBJ2-1; 9 nucleotides align to TRBD1. The CDR3 loop spans 13 amino acids. Per germline, CDR1 LNHDA and CDR2 SQIVND (reference sequence). The trim removed 3 bases at V and 7 bases at J, leaving 1 base unmatched. CDR3 residues: CASSIDRGNEQFF. CDR3 sequence (DNA): TGTGCCAGTAGTATCGACAGGGGGAATGAGCAGTTCTTC.

This chain joins TRBV11-3 and TRBJ2-7, with a tentative D call TRBD2 (6 bases). This CDR3 has 14 amino acids. Trimming shortened V by 5 bases and J by 4 bases, and 15 bases separated the two germline ends. CDR1 is SGHNT, CDR2 YENEEA, per germline. The CDR3 reads CASSPGGSGYEQYF. CDR3 nucleotide sequence: TGTGCCAGCAGCCCCGGGGGTAGCGGATACGAGCAGTACTTC. The full variable domain, with the rest looked up from reference TRBV11-3 and TRBJ2-7, is EAGVVQSPRYKIIEKKQPVAFWCNPISGHNTLYWYLQNLGQGPELLIRYENEEAVDDSQLPKDRFSAERLKGVDSTLKIQPAELGDSAVYLCASSPGGSGYEQYFGPGTRLTVT.

This clone was counted a few times. The J gene is TRBJ2-7, the V gene TRBV6-5; 8 nucleotides align to TRBD1. Germline values: CDR1 MNHEY, CDR2 SVGAGI. V lost 8 bases to trimming and J lost 6 bases; unmatched junction nucleotides: 12. This CDR3 is built from 14 residues. The CDR3 DNA reads TGTGCCAGCCAAGAGGACAGGGTAGCTCTCGAGCAGTACTTC. Its translation: CASQEDRVALEQYF.

The chain couples TRBV14 to TRBJ1-3, with D maybe TRBD1 (5 bases). V lost 3 bases and J lost 1, with 13 bases in between. The V gene's germline CDR1 is SGHDN and CDR2 FVKESK. There are 16 residues in the CDR3. The CDR3 sequence is CASSQAGRGSGNTIYF. The CDR3 nucleotides read TGTGCCAGCAGCCAGGCCGGGCGGGGGTCTGGAAACACCATATATTTT.

The gene calls are TRBV4-1 and TRBJ2-1, with a weak D call TRBD1 (5 bases). CDR3 size: 15 residues. V was trimmed by 4 bases and J by 10 bases, leaving 20 bases between them. Germline loops: CDR1 MGHRA, CDR2 YSYEKL. Here the CDR3 DNA reads TGCGCCAGCAGCCCTAACTCGGGCAGGGTTCGGGAGCAGTTCTTC. This gives the protein CASSPNSGRVREQFF.

This chain connects TRBV6-5 to TRBJ2-3; 10 nucleotides match TRBD2. The CDR3 consists of 14 residues. The J segment lost 7 bases and the V segment lost 2 bases, leaving 3 bases of the junction unmatched. Germline-derived CDR1 and CDR2 are MNHEY and SVGAGI. Here the CDR3 reads CASSYNSGRYTQYF. Here the CDR3 DNA reads TGTGCCAGCAGTTACAATAGCGGGAGGTATACGCAGTATTTT.

The chain links TRBV28 to TRBJ2-2; 7 nucleotides line up with TRBD2. V dropped 5 bases and J dropped 3; count of bases not matched to a gene: 9. CDR1 and CDR2 from the germline V gene are MDHEN and SYDVKM. This CDR3 has 16 residues. DNA for the CDR3: TGTGCCAGCAGTCCCTCCCCGACTAGCTACACCGGGGAGCTGTTTTTT. Its translation: CASSPSPTSYTGELFF.

J is TRBJ2-2 and V is TRBV4-1; D is unclear. The length of the CDR3 is 13 residues. Germline CDR1 is MGHRA and CDR2 is YSYEKL. Trimming shortened V by 0 bases and J by 2 bases, and 1 base separated the two germline ends. The CDR3 DNA follows: TGCGCCAGCAGCCAAGATAACACCGGGGAGCTGTTTTTT. Translation: CASSQDNTGELFF.

This sequence joins TRBV6-1 and TRBJ1-2; 8 nucleotides agree with TRBD1. Trimming removed 7 bases from V and 5 bases from J; junction bases left unmatched: 9. CDR1 and CDR2 (germline): MNHNS, SASEGT. The CDR3 is made up of 14 amino acids. The DNA for the CDR3 is TGTGCCAGCAAACTGCAGGGGGCGCAATATGGCTACACCTTC. Residues: CASKLQGAQYGYTF.

V is TRBV5-6 and J is TRBJ1-2; 9 nucleotides agree with TRBD1. The CDR3 sequence is 16 residues long. J was trimmed by 4 bases and V by 6 bases; bases with no gene match: 13. CDR1 is SGHDT and CDR2 is YYEEEE in the germline V gene. The CDR3 region is CASIRVGQGISYGYTF. CDR3 DNA sequence: TGTGCCAGCATCCGAGTGGGACAGGGCATTTCCTATGGCTACACCTTC.

This clone showed up just a few times. The chain recombines TRBV11-2 with TRBJ2-7; 7 bases map to TRBD2. The ends lost 4 bases at V and 5 bases at J; junction bases unmatched: 11. The V gene's germline CDR1 is SGHAT and CDR2 FQNNGV. The CDR3 is 15 residues long. CDR3 sequence (DNA): TGTGCCAGCAGCTCAGAGAGACTGGCGGGGGACGAGCAGTACTTC. This encodes CASSSERLAGDEQYF.

The chain combines TRBV7-8 with TRBJ2-3; TRBD2 agrees at 11 bases. The CDR3 runs to 16 residues. Germline assignment: CDR1 SGHVS and CDR2 FQNEAQ. V lost 5 bases and J lost 4; bases outside the gene matches: 8. The CDR3 is CASSLRTSGSSDTQYF. The CDR3 region has the DNA TGTGCCAGCAGCCTTCGGACTAGCGGGTCCTCAGATACGCAGTATTTT.

This chain connects TRBV13 to TRBJ2-7, with 10 bases identical to TRBD1. V trimming: 3 bases; J trimming: 3 bases; junction bases outside the gene matches: 2. Germline loops: CDR1 PRHDT, CDR2 FYEKMQ (reference sequence). This CDR3 has 14 residues. The CDR3 coding sequence is TGTGCCAGCAGCTTTGGGACAGGGGTCTACGAGCAGTACTTC. It codes for CASSFGTGVYEQYF.

The count of this clone is one. CDR3 loop: CATKGLPGYQETQYF. In DNA form, the CDR3 reads TGTGCCACAAAGGGGCTGCCAGGTTACCAAGAGACCCAGTACTTC. The V and J genes are TRBV19 and TRBJ2-5; weak D call: TRBD1 (5 bases). Germline V gene lookup returns CDR1 LNHDA and CDR2 SQIVND (reference sequence). V lost 10 bases and J 0 bases, leaving 18 bases between the germline ends. CDR3 length: 15 residues.

The V call is TRBV5-1, the J call TRBJ1-1, with 9 bases aligning to TRBD1. The CDR3 extends over 14 amino acids. CDR1 is SGHRS and CDR2 is YFSETQ in the germline V gene. With 4 bases clipped from V and 5 bases from J, the junction kept 6 bases outside the gene matches. The CDR3 region is CASSVGQGMTEAFF. In nucleotides, the CDR3 is TGCGCCAGCAGCGTCGGACAGGGGATGACTGAAGCTTTCTTT.

This rearrangement joins TRBV5-6 to TRBJ2-1; 8 bases align to TRBD2. V lost 2 bases and J lost 8; bases outside the gene matches: 6. The CDR3 has 14 residues. Germline V CDR1 and CDR2: SGHDT, YYEEEE. For the CDR3, the DNA is TGTGCCAGCAGCTTCAGCGGGAGTAGGTATGAGCAGTTCTTC. Residues: CASSFSGSRYEQFF.

This clone was counted once. V and J are TRBV11-2 and TRBJ1-2; tentatively, D is TRBD1 (5 bases). CDR3 length equals 12 residues. Trimming stripped 3 bases from V and 6 bases from J, with 8 bases between. The germline V gene encodes CDR1 SGHAT and CDR2 FQNNGV. The CDR3, as DNA: TGTGCCAGCAGCTTTTCAGGGAATGGCTACACCTTC. Its translation is CASSFSGNGYTF.

The chain uses TRBV4-2 and TRBJ2-7, with D perhaps TRBD1 or TRBD2 (5 bases each). This CDR3 region has 15 residues. Trimming took 1 base from V and 4 from J, leaving 14 bases between them. Germline CDR1 and CDR2: LGHNA and YNFKEQ. The CDR3 region is CASSQGGVSVYEQYF. The CDR3 nucleotides are TGTGCCAGCAGCCAAGGAGGGGTTTCGGTGTACGAGCAGTACTTC.

This rearrangement joins TRBV29-1 to TRBJ2-1; 13 nucleotides match TRBD2. Germline CDR1 reads SQVTM; CDR2 reads ANQGSEA. This CDR3 region has 18 residues. J gave up 5 bases and V 1 base, and 11 bases lay outside the gene matches. CDR3 DNA sequence: TGCAGCGTTGAAGGGACTAGCGGGAGCACCGTGAAGGACAATGAGCAGTTCTTC. Its protein product is CSVEGTSGSTVKDNEQFF.

The CDR3 spells CASSATLADVGYF. Here the CDR3 DNA reads TGTGCCAGCAGCGCAACACTAGCTGACGTTGGGTATTTT. The V and J genes are TRBV5-8 and TRBJ2-3; possible D gene TRBD2, 6 bases. V lost 4 bases and J lost 14, with 20 bases in between. The CDR3 contains 13 residues. Germline-derived CDR1 and CDR2 are SGHTS and YDEGEE.

The gene calls are TRBV19 and TRBJ1-2; the match to TRBD1 covers 8 bases. Trimming removed 9 bases from V and 6 bases from J; junction bases left unmatched: 9. Germline V CDR1 and CDR2: LNHDA, SQIVND (reference sequence). The CDR3 spans 13 residues. CDR3 amino acids: CASRTGIGDGYTF. The CDR3 nucleotides read TGTGCCAGCAGGACAGGGATCGGCGATGGCTACACCTTC.

This clone is labeled as medium-sized (0.01 to 0.1%). CDR3 sequence: CASQDRGYGYTF. The CDR3 DNA is TGTGCCAGCCAGGACAGGGGGTATGGCTACACCTTC. The V and J genes are TRBV19 and TRBJ1-2, with TRBD1 identical over 10 bases. Germline-derived CDR1 and CDR2 are LNHDA and SQIVND (reference sequence). Unmatched junction bases numbered 3, after V lost 9 bases and J lost 5 bases. The CDR3 contains 12 residues.

CDR3 in DNA: TGTGCCAGCAGTTTAACAGGGACCATAGCCAAAAACATTCAGTACTTC. Amino acids: CASSLTGTIAKNIQYF. V usage is TRBV27 and J usage is TRBJ2-4; perhaps TRBD1 as D (6 bases). The CDR3 is 16 residues long. The germline V and J ends were trimmed by 2 bases and 0 bases, with 11 bases remaining between them. Germline loops: CDR1 MNHEY, CDR2 SMNVEV (reference sequence).

This clone has just a few counts. The chain uses TRBV6-4 and TRBJ2-2; 8 positions agree with TRBD1. The CDR3 is made up of 16 amino acids. CDR1 is MRHNA, CDR2 SNTAGT, per germline. V gave up 0 bases and J gave up 1 base; unmatched junction bases: 1. CDR3 region: CASSDSGQGNTGELFF. As DNA, the CDR3 is TGTGCCAGCAGTGACTCAGGACAGGGGAACACCGGGGAGCTGTTTTTT.

The J gene is TRBJ2-2, the V gene TRBV11-2; D unresolved. V lost 1 base and J lost 0, with 15 bases in between. CDR1 and CDR2 (germline): SGHAT, FQNNGV. This CDR3 region has 18 residues. This chain's CDR3 is CASSLGGIGRTNTGELFF. The CDR3 nucleotides are TGTGCCAGCAGCTTAGGCGGAATCGGAAGGACGAACACCGGGGAGCTGTTTTTT.

The genes are TRBV15 and TRBJ2-7; possible D gene TRBD2, 5 bases. Deletions cut 0 bases from V and 2 bases from J, with 17 bases between. Germline assignment: CDR1 LNHNV and CDR2 YYDKDF (reference sequence). This CDR3 has 17 residues. The CDR3 nucleotides read TGTGCCACCAGCAGAGACCTCCCCTCGGGGTGGGCCTACGAGCAGTACTTC. Translated: CATSRDLPSGWAYEQYF.

The rearrangement links TRBV5-1 to TRBJ1-2; TRBD1 is a possible D gene (5 bases). The germline gives CDR1 SGHRS, CDR2 YFSETQ. This CDR3 contains 15 residues. Trimming left V 4 bases short and J 4 bases short, with 17 bases between. The chain's CDR3 is CASSPTGLNFYGYTF. As DNA, the CDR3 is TGCGCCAGCAGCCCAACAGGACTGAATTTCTATGGCTACACCTTC.

This clone has more than one count but fewer than ten. The J gene is TRBJ2-7, the V gene TRBV28; D might be TRBD1 or TRBD2, each matching 5 bases. Germline loops: CDR1 MDHEN, CDR2 SYDVKM. This CDR3 is 13 amino acids long. V was cut by 6 bases and J by 2 bases, with 11 bases left in between. CDR3 sequence (DNA): TGTGCCAGCAGGGGGACGGGAACCTACGAGCAGTACTTC. Its translation: CASRGTGTYEQYF.